This T cell receptor (beta chain) was profiled in a study of memory CD4+ T cells and cytomegalovirus serostatus. In the study overall: This sample comes from healthy Belgian adults, 9 CMV seropositive, approximately 23 seronegative. Study-wide results and caveats: CD4+ memory repertoires contained about 40% of the roughly 150 reported CMV TCRbeta sequences. Repertoires predicted CMV serostatus with median bootstrapped AUC of approximately 0.94.

The germline V and J ends were trimmed by 0 bases and 4 bases, with 7 bases remaining between them. There are 14 residues in the CDR3. Germline values: CDR1 SGHNT, CDR2 YYREEE (reference sequence). In the source study's methods: Out-of-frame sequences were removed, leaving roughly 2,200,000 distinct TCRbeta sequences. TCRdb keeps only in-frame clones here, not all; method: immunoSEQ multiplex PCR. From that table come the V and J calls and clone size; the DNA was used to work out D and trimming. The table has tens of thousands of clones, around four fifths seen once; the top ten hold about 0.79%. The sort gate was single viable CD3+CD4+CD8-CD45RO+ cells for memory CD4+ T cells. A word on this clone: Antigen specificity is unknown.

The specimen sequenced was memory CD4+ T cells from blood. The chain uses TRBV5-4 and TRBJ2-2, with D maybe TRBD2 (5 bases). The sequence was obtained from an adult in good health and CMV-seronegative. The CDR3, as DNA: TGTGCCAGCAGCTTGGTCGGGGTCACCGGGGAGCTGTTTTTT. Amino acids: CASSLVGVTGELFF. Combining the CDR3 with reference TRBV5-4 and TRBJ2-2 gives the whole variable domain ETGVTQSPTHLIKTRGQQVTLRCSSQSGHNTVSWYQQALGQGPQFIFQYYREEENGRGNFPPRFSGLQFPNYSSELNVNALELDDSALYLCASSLVGVTGELFFGEGSRLTVL.